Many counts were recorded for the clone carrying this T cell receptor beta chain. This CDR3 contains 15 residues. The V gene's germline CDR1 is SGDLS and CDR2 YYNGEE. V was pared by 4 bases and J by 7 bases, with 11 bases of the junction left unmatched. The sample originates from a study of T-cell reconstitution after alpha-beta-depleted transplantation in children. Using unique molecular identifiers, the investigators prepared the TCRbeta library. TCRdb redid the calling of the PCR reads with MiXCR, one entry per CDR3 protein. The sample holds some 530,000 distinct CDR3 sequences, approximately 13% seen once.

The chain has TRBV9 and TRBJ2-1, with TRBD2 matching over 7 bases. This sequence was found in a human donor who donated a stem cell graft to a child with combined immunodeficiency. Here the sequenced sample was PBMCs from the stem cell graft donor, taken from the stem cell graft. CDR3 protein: CASSPGLGKDNEQFF. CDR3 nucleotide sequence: TGTGCCAGCAGCCCAGGACTAGGCAAAGATAATGAGCAGTTCTTC.